This T cell receptor beta chain originates from a study of blood T cells in healthy people across ages. General study findings and limits: Diversity of TCR beta per million T cells declined in a roughly linear way with age.

As to this clonotype: As yet, its antigen is unknown.

CDR1 MGHDK and CDR2 SYGVNS come from the germline V gene. The CDR3 has 14 residues. V shed 6 bases and J shed 10 bases, with 16 bases lying between them. Using a J-beta primer mix together with a sample-barcoded 5' primer, a second PCR was run for 7 to 11 cycles. A template-switch adaptor with 12 random nucleotides tagged each cDNA molecule. TCRdb re-analysed the 5' RACE reads in MiXCR, keeping a single row per CDR3 protein. The sample contains hundreds of thousands of distinct CDR3 sequences, around 42% of which appear only once. This chain links TRBV25-1 with TRBJ1-6; TRBD1 might be the D (5 bases). This sequence was found in a man aged 55-75 years in good health. Sequenced material: blood. The CDR3 here is CASRSPGVGSPLHF. The CDR3 DNA follows: TGTGCCAGCAGGTCCCCGGGGGTAGGCTCACCCCTCCACTTT.